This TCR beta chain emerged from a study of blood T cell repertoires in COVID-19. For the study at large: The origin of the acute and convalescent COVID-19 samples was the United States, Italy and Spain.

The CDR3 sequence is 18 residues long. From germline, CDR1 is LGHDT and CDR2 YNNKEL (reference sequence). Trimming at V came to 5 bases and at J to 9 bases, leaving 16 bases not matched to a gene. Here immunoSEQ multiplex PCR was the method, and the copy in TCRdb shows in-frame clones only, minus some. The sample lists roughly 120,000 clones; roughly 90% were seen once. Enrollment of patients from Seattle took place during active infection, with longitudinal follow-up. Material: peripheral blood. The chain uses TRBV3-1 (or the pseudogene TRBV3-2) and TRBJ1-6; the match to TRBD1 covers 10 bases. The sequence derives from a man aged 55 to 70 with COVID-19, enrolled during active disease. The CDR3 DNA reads TGTGCCAGCAGCTTCCCTCCCGGGACAGGGGTCAGGTTTTCACCCCTCCACTTT. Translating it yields CASSFPPGTGVRFSPLHF.